This T cell receptor (beta chain) was identified in a study of tumor-infiltrating T cells and Merkel cell polyomavirus. Study-level information: The T cells studied were KLL-specific CD8+ cells against Merkel polyomavirus. Follow-up lasted a median roughly 2.9 years (range roughly 1.1–6.0 years).

All patients' tumors stained robustly positive for Merkel cell polyomavirus Large T antigen by immunohistochemistry. Data came from immunoSEQ multiplex PCR; TCRdb stores just in-frame clones and leaves some out. Of about 25,000 clones in the sample, roughly 85% are singletons; the top ten hold less than 3%. The TCR sequence derives from a man aged 45 to 65 with Merkel cell carcinoma. Material for sequencing was lymph node tissue.

The CDR3 bases are TGTGCCAGCAGCTCCGGGAGGCAAGAGACCCAGTACTTC. It yields the protein CASSSGRQETQYF. The chain joins TRBV5-4 to TRBJ2-5, with 7 bases fitting TRBD2. This CDR3 has 13 amino acids. V was clipped by 3 bases and J by 2 bases; unmatched bases: 1. Germline V gives CDR1 SGHNT, CDR2 YYREEE (reference sequence).